The clone carrying this TCR beta chain was recorded once. Antigen specificity is unknown. This was the immunoSEQ v3 assay. Assay: immunoSEQ multiplex PCR; the TCRdb copy retains only in-frame clones and omits some. The sample shows about 36,000 clones, over 70% of them seen only once. This record belongs to a study of TIL therapy for anti-PD-1-resistant metastatic lung cancer. The overall study: Tumors carried a median about 1.5 non-synonymous mutations per megabase.

Regarding the study as a whole: After infusion, TIL clonotypes partly replaced peripheral T cells and declined over months.

Time point denoted: pre-treatment sample, taken before nivolumab and TIL therapy. CDR1 and CDR2 from the germline V gene are MNHNS and SASEGT. The CDR3 runs to 14 residues. V gave up 3 bases and J gave up 7 bases, with 12 bases separating them. This TCR was sampled from a person between 30 and 79 years old with non-small cell lung cancer. This chain uses TRBV6-1 with TRBJ1-4; D is unresolved. The input for sequencing was blood, taken at baseline. The CDR3 region has the DNA TGTGCCAGCAGTGATTGGTTCCCGGCTGAAAAACTGTTTTTT. As protein: CASSDWFPAEKLFF.